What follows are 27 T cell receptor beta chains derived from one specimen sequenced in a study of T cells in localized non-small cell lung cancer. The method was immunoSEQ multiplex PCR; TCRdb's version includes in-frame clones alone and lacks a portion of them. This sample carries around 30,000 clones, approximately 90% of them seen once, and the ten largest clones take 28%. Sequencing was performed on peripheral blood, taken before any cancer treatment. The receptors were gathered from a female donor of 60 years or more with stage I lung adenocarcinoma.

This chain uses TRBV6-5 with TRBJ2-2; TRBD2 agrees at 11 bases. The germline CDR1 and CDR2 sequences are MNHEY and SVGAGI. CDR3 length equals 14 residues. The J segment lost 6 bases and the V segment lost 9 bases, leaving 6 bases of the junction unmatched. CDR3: CASFTSGRPGELFF. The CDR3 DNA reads TGTGCCAGTTTTACTAGCGGGAGACCCGGGGAGCTGTTTTTT.

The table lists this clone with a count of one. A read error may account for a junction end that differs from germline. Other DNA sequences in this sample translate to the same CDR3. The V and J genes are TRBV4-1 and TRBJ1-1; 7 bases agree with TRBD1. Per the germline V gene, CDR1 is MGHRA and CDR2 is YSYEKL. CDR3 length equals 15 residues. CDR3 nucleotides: TGCGCTAGCAGCCAAGAGGGGGCCGTTTACACTGAAGCTTTCTTT. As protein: CASSQEGAVYTEAFF.

CDR3 bases: TGTGCCAGCACCCCAAGCCCCTGGGTGAACACTGAAGCTTTCTTT. Its protein product is CASTPSPWVNTEAFF. The chain has TRBV6-6 and TRBJ1-1; D not certain. The V gene lost 7 bases and the J gene lost 0 bases, with 15 bases spanning the gap. This CDR3 region has 15 residues. CDR1 is MNHNY, CDR2 SVGAGI, per germline (reference sequence).

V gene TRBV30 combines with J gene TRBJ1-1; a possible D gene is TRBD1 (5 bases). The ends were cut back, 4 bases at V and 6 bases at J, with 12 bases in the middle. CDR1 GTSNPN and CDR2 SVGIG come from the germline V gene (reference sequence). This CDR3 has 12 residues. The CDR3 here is CAWIGRGAEAFF. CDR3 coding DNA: TGTGCCTGGATCGGGAGAGGGGCTGAAGCTTTCTTT.

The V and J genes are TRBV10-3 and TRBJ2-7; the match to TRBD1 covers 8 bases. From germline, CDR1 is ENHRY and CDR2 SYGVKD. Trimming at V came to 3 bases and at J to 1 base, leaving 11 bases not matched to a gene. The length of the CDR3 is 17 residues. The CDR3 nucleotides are TGTGCCATCAGTGACCAACTCGGACAGGGACGGTCCTACGAGCAGTACTTC. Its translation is CAISDQLGQGRSYEQYF.

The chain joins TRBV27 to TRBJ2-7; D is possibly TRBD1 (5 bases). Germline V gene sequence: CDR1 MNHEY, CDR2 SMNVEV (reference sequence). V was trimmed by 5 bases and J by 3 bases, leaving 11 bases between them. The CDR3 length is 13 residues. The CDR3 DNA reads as TGTGCCAGCAGTCTTTATCAGGGCTACGAGCAGTACTTC. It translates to CASSLYQGYEQYF.

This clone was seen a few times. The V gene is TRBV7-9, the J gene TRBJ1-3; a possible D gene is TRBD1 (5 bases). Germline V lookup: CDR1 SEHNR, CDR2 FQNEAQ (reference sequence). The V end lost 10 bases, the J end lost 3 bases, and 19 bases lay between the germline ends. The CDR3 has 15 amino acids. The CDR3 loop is CAIGASGSLGNTIYF. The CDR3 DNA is TGTGCCATTGGGGCTTCCGGCTCACTTGGAAACACCATATATTTT. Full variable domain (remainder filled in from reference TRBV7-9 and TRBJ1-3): DTGVSQNPRHKITKRGQNVTFRCDPISEHNRLYWYRQTLGQGPEFLTYFQNEAQLEKSRLLSDRFSAERPKGSFSTLEIQRTEQGDSAMYLCAIGASGSLGNTIYFGEGSWLTVV.

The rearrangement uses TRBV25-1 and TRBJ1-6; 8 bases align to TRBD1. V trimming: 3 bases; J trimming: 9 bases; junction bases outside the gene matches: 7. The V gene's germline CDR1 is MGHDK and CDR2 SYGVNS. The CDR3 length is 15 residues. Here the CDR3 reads CASSDSQGAGSPLHF. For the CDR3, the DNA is TGTGCCAGCAGTGACTCCCAGGGGGCAGGTTCACCCCTCCACTTT.

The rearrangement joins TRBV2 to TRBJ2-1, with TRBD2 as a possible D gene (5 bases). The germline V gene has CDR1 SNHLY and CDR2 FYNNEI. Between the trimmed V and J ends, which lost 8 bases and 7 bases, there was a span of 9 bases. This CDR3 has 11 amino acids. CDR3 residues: CASARGNEQFF. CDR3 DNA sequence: TGTGCCAGCGCTCGGGGTAATGAGCAGTTCTTC.

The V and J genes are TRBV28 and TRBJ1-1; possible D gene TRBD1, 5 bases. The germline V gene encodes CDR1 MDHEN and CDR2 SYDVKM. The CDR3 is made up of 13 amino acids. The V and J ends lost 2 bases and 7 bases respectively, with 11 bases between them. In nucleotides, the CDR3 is TGTGCCAGCAGTTTAAGACAGCTGGGTGAAGCTTTCTTT. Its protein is CASSLRQLGEAFF.

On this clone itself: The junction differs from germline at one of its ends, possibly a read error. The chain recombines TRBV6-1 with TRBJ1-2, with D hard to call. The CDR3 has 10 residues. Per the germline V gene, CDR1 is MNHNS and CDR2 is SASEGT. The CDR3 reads CASSENWGFF. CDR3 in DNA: TGTGCCAGCAGTGAAAATTGGGGATTCTTC.

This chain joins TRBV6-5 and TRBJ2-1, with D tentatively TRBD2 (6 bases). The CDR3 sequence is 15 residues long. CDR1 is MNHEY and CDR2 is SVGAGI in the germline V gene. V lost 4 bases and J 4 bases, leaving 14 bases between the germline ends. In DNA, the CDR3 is TGTGCCAGCAGTTGGCAGGAGGGCCGGTACAATGAGCAGTTCTTC. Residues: CASSWQEGRYNEQFF.

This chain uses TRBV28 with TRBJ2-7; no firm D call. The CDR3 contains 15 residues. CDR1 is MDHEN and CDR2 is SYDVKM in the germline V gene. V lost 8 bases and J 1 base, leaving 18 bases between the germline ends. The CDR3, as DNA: TGTGCCAGCGGGCTCCGGGCCTCGGCTTCCTACGAGCAGTACTTC. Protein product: CASGLRASASYEQYF.

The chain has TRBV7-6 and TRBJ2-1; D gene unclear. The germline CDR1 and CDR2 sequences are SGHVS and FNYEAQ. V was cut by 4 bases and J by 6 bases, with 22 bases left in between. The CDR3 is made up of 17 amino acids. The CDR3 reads CASSSIYKPLPPNEQFF. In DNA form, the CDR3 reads TGTGCCAGCAGCTCAATATACAAACCCTTGCCTCCCAATGAGCAGTTCTTC.

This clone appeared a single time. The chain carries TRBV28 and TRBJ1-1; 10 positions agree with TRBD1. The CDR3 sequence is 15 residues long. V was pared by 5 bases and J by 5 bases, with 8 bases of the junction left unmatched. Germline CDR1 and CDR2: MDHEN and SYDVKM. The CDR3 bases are TGTGCCAGCAGTATCGAAGGGACAGGGGCTACTGAAGCTTTCTTT. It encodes CASSIEGTGATEAFF.

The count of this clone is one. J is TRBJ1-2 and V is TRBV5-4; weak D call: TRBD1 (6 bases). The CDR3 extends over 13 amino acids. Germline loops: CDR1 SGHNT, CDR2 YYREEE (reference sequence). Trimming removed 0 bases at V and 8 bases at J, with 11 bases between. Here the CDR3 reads CASSLAQGDGYTF. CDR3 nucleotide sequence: TGTGCCAGCAGCTTGGCACAGGGTGACGGCTACACCTTC.

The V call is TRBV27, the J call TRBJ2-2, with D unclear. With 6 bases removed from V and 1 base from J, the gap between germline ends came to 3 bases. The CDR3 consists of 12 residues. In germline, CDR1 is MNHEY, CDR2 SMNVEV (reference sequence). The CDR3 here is CASRRNTGELFF. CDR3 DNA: TGTGCCAGCAGGAGGAACACCGGGGAGCTGTTTTTT.

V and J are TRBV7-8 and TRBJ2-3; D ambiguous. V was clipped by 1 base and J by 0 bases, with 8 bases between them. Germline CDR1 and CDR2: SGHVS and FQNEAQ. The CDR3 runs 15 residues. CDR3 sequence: CASSLVGGSTDTQYF. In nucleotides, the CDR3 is TGTGCCAGCAGCTTAGTGGGCGGCAGCACAGATACGCAGTATTTT.

The CDR3 loop is CASSFQVGINTGELFF. CDR3 in DNA: TGTGCCAGCAGCTTCCAAGTCGGAATAAACACCGGGGAGCTGTTTTTT. The chain carries TRBV11-2 and TRBJ2-2; D remains ambiguous. Trimming pared 3 bases from V and 2 bases from J, leaving 13 bases between. Germline assignment: CDR1 SGHAT and CDR2 FQNNGV. This CDR3 region has 16 residues.

CDR3 region: CASSPTGGRGNQPQHF. CDR3 DNA sequence: TGCGCCAGCAGCCCTACAGGGGGCAGAGGCAATCAGCCCCAGCATTTT. This sequence joins TRBV5-1 and TRBJ1-5; TRBD1 matches 9 bases. V gave up 4 bases and J gave up 2 bases; unmatched junction bases: 7. CDR3 size: 16 residues. Per germline, CDR1 SGHRS and CDR2 YFSETQ.

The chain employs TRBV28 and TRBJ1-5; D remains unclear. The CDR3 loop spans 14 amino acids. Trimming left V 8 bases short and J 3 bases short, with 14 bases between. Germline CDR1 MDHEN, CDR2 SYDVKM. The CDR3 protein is CASLYDRINQPQHF. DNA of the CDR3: TGTGCCAGCCTATATGACCGAATCAATCAGCCCCAGCATTTT.

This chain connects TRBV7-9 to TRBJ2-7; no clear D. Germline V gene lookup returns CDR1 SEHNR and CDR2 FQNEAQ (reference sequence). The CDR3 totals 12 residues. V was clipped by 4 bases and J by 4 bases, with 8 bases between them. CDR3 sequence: CASSWSSYEQYF. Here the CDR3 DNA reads TGTGCCAGCAGCTGGAGTTCGTACGAGCAGTACTTC.

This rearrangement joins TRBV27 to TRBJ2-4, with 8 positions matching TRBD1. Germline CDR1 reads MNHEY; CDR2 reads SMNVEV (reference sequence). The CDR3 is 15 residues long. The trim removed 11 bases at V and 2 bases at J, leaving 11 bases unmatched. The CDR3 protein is CARPRTGLTKNIQYF. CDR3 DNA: TGTGCCCGGCCGAGGACAGGGTTGACCAAAAACATTCAGTACTTC.

CDR3 sequence (DNA): TGTGCCAGCAGTGCCGACAGGGCTGAAAAACTGTTTTTT. Amino acid sequence: CASSADRAEKLFF. This chain joins TRBV27 and TRBJ1-4; 7 nucleotides align to TRBD1. V shed 5 bases and J 7 bases; nucleotides not matched to a gene: 4. Germline V gene lookup returns CDR1 MNHEY and CDR2 SMNVEV (reference sequence). CDR3 length equals 13 residues.

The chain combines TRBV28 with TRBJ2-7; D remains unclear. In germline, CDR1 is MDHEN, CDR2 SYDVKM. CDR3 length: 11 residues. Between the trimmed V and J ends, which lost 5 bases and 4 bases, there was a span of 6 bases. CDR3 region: CASSPRYEQYF. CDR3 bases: TGTGCCAGCAGTCCAAGATACGAGCAGTACTTC.

The CDR3 sequence: CASSLSQVRQPQHF. The CDR3 region has the DNA TGTGCCAGCAGTTTATCCCAGGTTAGGCAGCCCCAGCATTTT. The chain couples TRBV28 to TRBJ1-5; D is uncertain. The CDR3 has 14 residues. Trimming pared 1 base from V and 7 bases from J, leaving 11 bases between. The germline CDR1 and CDR2 sequences are MDHEN and SYDVKM.

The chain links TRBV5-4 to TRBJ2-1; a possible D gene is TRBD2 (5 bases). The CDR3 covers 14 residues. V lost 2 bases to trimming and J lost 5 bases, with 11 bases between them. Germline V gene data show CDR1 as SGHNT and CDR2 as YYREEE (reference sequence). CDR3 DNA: TGTGCCAGCAGCTTTCCTAGCTTACACAATGAGCAGTTCTTC. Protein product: CASSFPSLHNEQFF.